Shown below are 8 T cell receptor beta chains from a single sample sequenced in a study of beta chain features in type 1 diabetes. Since all of the isolated RNA was reverse transcribed, expressed TCRB transcripts were what got sequenced. The protocol was immunoSEQ multiplex PCR, while the TCRdb copy is restricted to in-frame clones and leaves out a portion. This table has under 150,000 clones, 6% to 7.5% appearing once. The sample consisted of central memory CD4+ T cells from blood. These receptors were obtained from a woman aged 25-40 years in good health.

The chain uses TRBV30 and TRBJ1-5, with TRBD1 matching 7 bases. CDR1 and CDR2 (germline): GTSNPN, SVGIG (reference sequence). The CDR3 loop spans 16 amino acids. The V gene end was trimmed by 0 bases and the J gene end by 2 bases; junction bases not matched to a gene: 7. The CDR3 nucleotides are TGTGCCTGGAGTGTACCGAAGGGGGCGGGCAATCAGCCCCAGCATTTT. Translating gives CAWSVPKGAGNQPQHF.

The table lists this clone with a few counts. V is TRBV10-2 and J is TRBJ1-1, with TRBD1 as a possible D gene (5 bases). The germline V gene has CDR1 WSHSY and CDR2 SAAADI. Trimming cost V 2 bases and J 1 base, with 5 bases left between them. The CDR3 spans 13 residues. CDR3 nucleotide sequence: TGCGCCAGCAGTGAGGACAGGAACACTGAAGCTTTCTTT. It specifies CASSEDRNTEAFF.

Regarding this clone: A much larger clone differs by one base, so this may be a read error. The rearrangement joins TRBV5-6 to TRBJ2-5; TRBD1 agrees at 7 bases. The CDR3 consists of 14 residues. J was trimmed by 1 base and V by 4 bases; bases with no gene match: 4. Germline V gene lookup returns CDR1 SGHDT and CDR2 YYEEEE. CDR3 amino acids: CASSPGTAQETQYF. In DNA, the CDR3 is TGTGCCAGCAGCCCCGGGACAGCCCAAGAGACCCAGTACTTC.

The chain couples TRBV7-2 to TRBJ2-1, with a tentative D call TRBD2 (7 bases). Germline V gene data show CDR1 as SGHTA and CDR2 as FQGNSA. V was pared by 4 bases and J by 6 bases, with 13 bases between. The CDR3 is 14 amino acids. The CDR3 sequence: CASSSRRGGNEQFF. DNA for the CDR3: TGTGCCAGCAGCTCAAGGAGGGGGGGCAATGAGCAGTTCTTC.

This clone showed up many times. This chain joins TRBV14 and TRBJ2-5; 14 positions match TRBD2. This CDR3 has 15 amino acids. The V gene end was trimmed by 4 bases and the J gene end by 4 bases; junction bases not matched to a gene: 2. CDR1 is SGHDN and CDR2 is FVKESK in the germline V gene. CDR3 loop: CASSRGLAGGETQYF. DNA of the CDR3: TGTGCCAGCAGCCGCGGACTAGCGGGAGGAGAGACCCAGTACTTC.

This clone was seen more than once but under ten times. The rearrangement links TRBV7-2 to TRBJ2-7, with D possibly being TRBD1 (5 bases). Germline assignment: CDR1 SGHTA and CDR2 FQGNSA. This CDR3 contains 15 residues. V lost 2 bases to trimming and J lost 4 bases, with 15 bases between them. CDR3 bases: TGTGCCAGCAGCTTAATACAGGACGGCAAGTACGAGCAGTACTTC. Protein sequence: CASSLIQDGKYEQYF.

The chain joins TRBV18 to TRBJ2-1; 14 positions match TRBD2. J was trimmed by 8 bases and V by 6 bases; bases with no gene match: 6. CDR1 and CDR2 from the germline V gene are KGHSH and LQKENI. The CDR3 extends over 15 amino acids. The CDR3 region has the DNA TGTGCCAGCTCGGTGACTAGCGGGAGGGTTGATGAGCAGTTCTTC. This gives the protein CASSVTSGRVDEQFF.

This clone was observed at least ten times. The J gene is TRBJ2-5, the V gene TRBV7-2; D possibly corresponds to TRBD1 (6 bases). The CDR3 is 14 amino acids. The ends were cut back, 1 base at V and 2 bases at J, with 8 bases in the middle. Germline V gene data show CDR1 as SGHTA and CDR2 as FQGNSA. The CDR3 nucleotides are TGTGCCAGCAGCTTAGTCAGGGGTCAAGAGACCCAGTACTTC. The encoded protein is CASSLVRGQETQYF. The entire variable domain, with the rest obtained from reference TRBV7-2 and TRBJ2-5, is as follows: GAGVSQSPSNKVTEKGKDVELRCDPISGHTALYWYRQSLGQGLEFLIYFQGNSAPDKSGLPSDRFSAERTGGSVSTLTIQRTQQEDSAVYLCASSLVRGQETQYFGPGTRLLVL.